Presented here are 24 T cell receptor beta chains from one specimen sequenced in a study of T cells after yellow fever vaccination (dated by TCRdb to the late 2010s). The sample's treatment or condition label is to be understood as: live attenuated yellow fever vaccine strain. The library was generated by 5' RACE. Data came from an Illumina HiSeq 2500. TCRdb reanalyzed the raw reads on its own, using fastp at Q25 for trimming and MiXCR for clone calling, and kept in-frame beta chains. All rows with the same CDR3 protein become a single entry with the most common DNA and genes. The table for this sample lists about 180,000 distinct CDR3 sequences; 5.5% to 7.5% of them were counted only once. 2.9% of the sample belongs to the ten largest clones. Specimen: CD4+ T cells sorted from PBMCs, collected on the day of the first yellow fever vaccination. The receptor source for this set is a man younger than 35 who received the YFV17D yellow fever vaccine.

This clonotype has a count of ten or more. The CDR3 DNA reads as TGTGCCATCAGTGAGTCGACGTCCGCAGCCTACGAGCAGTACTTC. The encoded protein is CAISESTSAAYEQYF. The chain employs TRBV10-3 and TRBJ2-7, with D unclear. Germline V lookup: CDR1 ENHRY, CDR2 SYGVKD. CDR3 length: 15 residues. V lost 0 bases and J lost 2, with 11 bases in between.

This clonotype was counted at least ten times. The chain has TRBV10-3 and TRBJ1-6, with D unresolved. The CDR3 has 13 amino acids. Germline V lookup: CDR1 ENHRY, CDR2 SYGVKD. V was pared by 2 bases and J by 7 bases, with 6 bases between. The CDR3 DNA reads TGTGCCATCAGTGAGGTGTCCAATTCACCCCTCCACTTT. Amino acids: CAISEVSNSPLHF.

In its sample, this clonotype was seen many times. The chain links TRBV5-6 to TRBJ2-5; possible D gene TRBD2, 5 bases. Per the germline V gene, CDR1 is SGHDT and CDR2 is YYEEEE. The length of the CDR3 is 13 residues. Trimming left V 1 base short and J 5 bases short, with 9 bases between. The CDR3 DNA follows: TGTGCCAGCAGCTTGACTAGTGTGGAGACCCAGTACTTC. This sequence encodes CASSLTSVETQYF.

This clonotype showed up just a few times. CDR3 in amino acids: CASSSPQGYQPQHF. CDR3 bases: TGTGCCAGCAGCTCTCCACAGGGCTATCAGCCCCAGCATTTT. This chain links TRBV7-2 with TRBJ1-5; a possible D gene is TRBD1 (6 bases). Trimming took off 4 bases at V and 5 bases at J, with 12 bases between the two ends. Germline CDR1 SGHTA, CDR2 FQGNSA. The CDR3 covers 14 residues.

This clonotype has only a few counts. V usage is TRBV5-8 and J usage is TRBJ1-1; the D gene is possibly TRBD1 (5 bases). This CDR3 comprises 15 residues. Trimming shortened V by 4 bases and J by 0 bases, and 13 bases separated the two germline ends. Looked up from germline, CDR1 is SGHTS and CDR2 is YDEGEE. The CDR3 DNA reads TGTGCCAGCAGCCCCGGGGGGACCCTGAACACTGAAGCTTTCTTT. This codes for CASSPGGTLNTEAFF.

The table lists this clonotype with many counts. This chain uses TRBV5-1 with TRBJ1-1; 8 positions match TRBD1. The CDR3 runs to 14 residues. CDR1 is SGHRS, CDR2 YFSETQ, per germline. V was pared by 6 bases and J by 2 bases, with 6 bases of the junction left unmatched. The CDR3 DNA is TGCGCCAGCAACCAAGACAGGGGTAACACTGAAGCTTTCTTT. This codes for CASNQDRGNTEAFF.

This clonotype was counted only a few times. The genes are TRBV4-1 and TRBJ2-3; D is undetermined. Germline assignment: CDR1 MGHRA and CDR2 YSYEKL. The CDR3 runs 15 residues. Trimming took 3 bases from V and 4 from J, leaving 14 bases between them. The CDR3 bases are TGCGCCAGCAGCCAGGAACTTGGCAGGCCAGATACGCAGTATTTT. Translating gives CASSQELGRPDTQYF.

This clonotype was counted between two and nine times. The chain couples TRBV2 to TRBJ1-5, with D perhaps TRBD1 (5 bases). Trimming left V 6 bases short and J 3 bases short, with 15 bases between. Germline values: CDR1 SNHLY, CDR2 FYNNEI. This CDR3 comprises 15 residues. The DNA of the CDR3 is TGTGCCAGCAGAGCGGGACGCCTGAACAATCAGCCCCAGCATTTT. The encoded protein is CASRAGRLNNQPQHF.

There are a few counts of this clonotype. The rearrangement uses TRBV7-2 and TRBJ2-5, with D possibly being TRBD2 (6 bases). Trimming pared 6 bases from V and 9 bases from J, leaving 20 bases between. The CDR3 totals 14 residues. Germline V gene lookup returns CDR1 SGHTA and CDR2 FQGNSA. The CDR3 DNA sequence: TGTGCCAGCAGTATAATGCGGGGTCCCCGGGCCCAGTACTTC. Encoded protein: CASSIMRGPRAQYF.

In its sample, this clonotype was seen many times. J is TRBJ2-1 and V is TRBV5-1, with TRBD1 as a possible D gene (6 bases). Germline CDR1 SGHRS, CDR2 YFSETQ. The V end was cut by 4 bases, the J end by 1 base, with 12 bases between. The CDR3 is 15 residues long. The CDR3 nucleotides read TGCGCCAGCAGCCGCGGACAGACGTCCTACAATGAGCAGTTCTTC. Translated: CASSRGQTSYNEQFF.

CDR3 coding DNA: TGTGCCAGCAGGAGGGTTACCTACAATGAGCAGTTCTTC. This sequence encodes CASRRVTYNEQFF. The chain has TRBV6-5 and TRBJ2-1; tentatively, D is TRBD2 (5 bases). V was clipped by 6 bases and J by 2 bases, with 8 bases between them. CDR1 MNHEY and CDR2 SVGAGI come from the germline V gene. CDR3 length: 13 residues.

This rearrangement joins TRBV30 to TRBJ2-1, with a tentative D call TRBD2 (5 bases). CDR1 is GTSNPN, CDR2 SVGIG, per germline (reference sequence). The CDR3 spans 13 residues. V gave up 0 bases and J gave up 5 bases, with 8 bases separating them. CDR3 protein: CAWSVIGNNEQFF. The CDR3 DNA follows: TGTGCCTGGAGTGTAATCGGGAACAATGAGCAGTTCTTC.

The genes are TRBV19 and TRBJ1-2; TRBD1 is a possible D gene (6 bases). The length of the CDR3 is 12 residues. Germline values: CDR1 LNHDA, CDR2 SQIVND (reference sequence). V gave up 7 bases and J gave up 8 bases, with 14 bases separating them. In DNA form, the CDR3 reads TGTGCCAGTACAACAGGGCGAGGAGGCTACACCTTC. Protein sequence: CASTTGRGGYTF.

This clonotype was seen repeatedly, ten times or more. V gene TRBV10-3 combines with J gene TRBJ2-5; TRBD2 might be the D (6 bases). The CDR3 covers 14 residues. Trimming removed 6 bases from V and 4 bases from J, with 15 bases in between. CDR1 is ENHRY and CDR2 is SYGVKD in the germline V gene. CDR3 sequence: CAISRTTRGETQYF. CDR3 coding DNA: TGTGCCATCAGCCGGACTACCCGGGGAGAGACCCAGTACTTC.

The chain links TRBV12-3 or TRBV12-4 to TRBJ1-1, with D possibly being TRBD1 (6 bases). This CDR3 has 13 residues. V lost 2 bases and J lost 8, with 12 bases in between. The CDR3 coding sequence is TGTGCCAGCAGTTTACGGGGGCAGGGCGAAGCTTTCTTT. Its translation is CASSLRGQGEAFF.

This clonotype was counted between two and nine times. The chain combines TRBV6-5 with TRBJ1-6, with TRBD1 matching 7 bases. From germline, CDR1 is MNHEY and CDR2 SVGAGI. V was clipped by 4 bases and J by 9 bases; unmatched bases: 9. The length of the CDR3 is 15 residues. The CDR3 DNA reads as TGTGCCAGCAGTTGGGACAGAAGGCTGTTTTCACCCCTCCACTTT. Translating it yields CASSWDRRLFSPLHF.

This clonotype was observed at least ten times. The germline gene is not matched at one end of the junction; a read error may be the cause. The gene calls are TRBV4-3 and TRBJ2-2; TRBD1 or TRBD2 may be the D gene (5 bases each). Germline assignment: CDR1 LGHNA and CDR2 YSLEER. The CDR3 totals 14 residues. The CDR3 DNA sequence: TGTGCCAGCAGTCCTGGGACCTACACCGGGGAGCTGTTTTTT. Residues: CASSPGTYTGELFF.

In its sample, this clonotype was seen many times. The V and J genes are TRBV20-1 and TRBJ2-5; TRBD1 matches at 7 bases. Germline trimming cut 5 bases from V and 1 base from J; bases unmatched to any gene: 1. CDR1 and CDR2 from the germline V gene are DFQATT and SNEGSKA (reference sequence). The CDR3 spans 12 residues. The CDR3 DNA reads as TGCAGTGCTCACAGGGGCCAAGAGACCCAGTACTTC. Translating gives CSAHRGQETQYF.

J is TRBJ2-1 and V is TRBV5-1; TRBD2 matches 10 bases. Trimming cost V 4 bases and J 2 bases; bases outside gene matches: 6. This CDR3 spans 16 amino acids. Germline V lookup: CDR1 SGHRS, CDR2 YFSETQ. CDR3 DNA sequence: TGCGCCAGCAGCAAGGACCTAGCGGGGGCCTACAATGAGCAGTTCTTC. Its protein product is CASSKDLAGAYNEQFF. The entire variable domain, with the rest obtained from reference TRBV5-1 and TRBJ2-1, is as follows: KAGVTQTPRYLIKTRGQQVTLSCSPISGHRSVSWYQQTPGQGLQFLFEYFSETQRNKGNFPGRFSGRQFSNSRSEMNVSTLELGDSALYLCASSKDLAGAYNEQFFGPGTRLTVL.

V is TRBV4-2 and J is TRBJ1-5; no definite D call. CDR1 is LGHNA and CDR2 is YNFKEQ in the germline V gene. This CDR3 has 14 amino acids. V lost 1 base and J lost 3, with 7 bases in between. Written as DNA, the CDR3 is TGTGCCAGCAGCCAAGGACGGAACAATCAGCCCCAGCATTTT. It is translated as CASSQGRNNQPQHF.

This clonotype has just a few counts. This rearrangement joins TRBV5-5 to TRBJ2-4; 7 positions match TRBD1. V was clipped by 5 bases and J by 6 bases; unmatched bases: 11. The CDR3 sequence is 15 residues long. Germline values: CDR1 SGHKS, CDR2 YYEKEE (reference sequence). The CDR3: CASRATTGLGNIQYF. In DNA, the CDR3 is TGTGCCAGCAGGGCAACGACAGGGCTCGGAAACATTCAGTACTTC.

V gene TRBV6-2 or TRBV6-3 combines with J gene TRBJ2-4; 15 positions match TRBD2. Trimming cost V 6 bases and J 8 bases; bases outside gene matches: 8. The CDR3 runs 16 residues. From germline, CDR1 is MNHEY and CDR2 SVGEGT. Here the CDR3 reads CASRTRTSGGVDIQYF. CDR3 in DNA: TGTGCCAGCAGGACCCGGACTAGCGGGGGGGTAGACATTCAGTACTTC.

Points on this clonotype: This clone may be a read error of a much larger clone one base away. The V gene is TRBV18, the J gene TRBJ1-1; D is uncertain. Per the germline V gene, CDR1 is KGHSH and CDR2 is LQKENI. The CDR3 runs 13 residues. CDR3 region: CTSSPLMNTEAFF. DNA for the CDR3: TGTACCAGCTCACCCCTAATGAACACTGAAGCTTTCTTT.

DNA of the CDR3: TGTGCCAGTAGTAGACCCTACGAGCAGTACGTC. This encodes CASSRPYEQYV. This chain links TRBV19 with TRBJ2-7; D call uncertain. V was trimmed by 4 bases and J by 2 bases, leaving 3 bases between them. Germline V CDR1 and CDR2: LNHDA, SQIVND (reference sequence). The CDR3 totals 11 residues.